This T cell receptor (beta chain) comes out of a study of lung T cells in sarcoidosis with Löfgren's syndrome. Study overall: Bronchoalveolar lavage fluid in sarcoidosis accumulates CD4+ T cells. Analyses focused on Löfgren's syndrome patients. Study-wide results and caveats: Löfgren's syndrome patients reportedly showed greatest TRAV12-1 and TRBV2 expansion versus controls.

A note on this clonotype: Its antigen is unknown.

TCRdb reprocessed the reads via MiXCR and lists one record per CDR3 protein. Here the sample spans some 18,000 distinct CDR3 sequences, about 20% being singletons. From germline, CDR1 is SQVTM and CDR2 ANQGSEA. The trim removed 6 bases at V and 3 bases at J, leaving 13 bases unmatched. The CDR3 length is 16 residues. Sample: CD4+ T cells from PBMCs. The rearrangement links TRBV29-1 to TRBJ2-2; 7 bases agree with TRBD2. The origin of this receptor is a human donor with sarcoidosis (Löfgren's syndrome or another form), or a control subject (not recorded which). CDR3 nucleotide sequence: TGCAGCGTCGCACGGCGTGCGGGGAGGGACACCGGGGAGCTGTTTTTT. This sequence encodes CSVARRAGRDTGELFF.